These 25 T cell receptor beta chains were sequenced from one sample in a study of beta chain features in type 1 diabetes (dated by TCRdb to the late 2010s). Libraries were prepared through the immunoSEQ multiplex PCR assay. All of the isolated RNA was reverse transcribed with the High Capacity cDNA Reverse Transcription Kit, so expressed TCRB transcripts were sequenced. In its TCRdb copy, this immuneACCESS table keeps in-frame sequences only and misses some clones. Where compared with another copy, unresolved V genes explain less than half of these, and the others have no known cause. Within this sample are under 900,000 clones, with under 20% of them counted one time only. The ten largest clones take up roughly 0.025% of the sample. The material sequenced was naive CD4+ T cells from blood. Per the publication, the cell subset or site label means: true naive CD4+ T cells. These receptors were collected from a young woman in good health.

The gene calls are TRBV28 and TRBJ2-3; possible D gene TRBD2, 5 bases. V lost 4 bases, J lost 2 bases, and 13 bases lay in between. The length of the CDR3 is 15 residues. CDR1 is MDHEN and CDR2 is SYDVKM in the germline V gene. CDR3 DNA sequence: TGTGCCAGCAGTTCCCTGCCGGGGAACACAGATACGCAGTATTTT. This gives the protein CASSSLPGNTDTQYF.

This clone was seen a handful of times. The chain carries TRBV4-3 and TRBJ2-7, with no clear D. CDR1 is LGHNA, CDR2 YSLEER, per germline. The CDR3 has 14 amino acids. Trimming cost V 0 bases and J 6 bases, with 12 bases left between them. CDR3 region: CASSQDHRQSEQYF. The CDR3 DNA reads TGCGCCAGCAGCCAAGATCACCGCCAGAGCGAGCAGTACTTC.

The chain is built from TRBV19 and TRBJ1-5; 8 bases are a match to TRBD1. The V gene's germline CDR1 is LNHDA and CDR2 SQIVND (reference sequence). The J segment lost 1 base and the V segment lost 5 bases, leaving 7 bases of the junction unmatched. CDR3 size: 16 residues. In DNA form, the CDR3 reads TGTGCCAGTAGTTCAAGGACAGGGTCCAGCAATCAGCCCCAGCATTTT. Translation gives CASSSRTGSSNQPQHF.

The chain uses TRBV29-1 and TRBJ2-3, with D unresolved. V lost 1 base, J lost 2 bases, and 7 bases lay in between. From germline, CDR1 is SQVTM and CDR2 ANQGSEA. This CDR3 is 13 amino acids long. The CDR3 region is CSVEVQPTDTQYF. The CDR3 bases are TGCAGCGTTGAAGTTCAGCCCACAGATACGCAGTATTTT.

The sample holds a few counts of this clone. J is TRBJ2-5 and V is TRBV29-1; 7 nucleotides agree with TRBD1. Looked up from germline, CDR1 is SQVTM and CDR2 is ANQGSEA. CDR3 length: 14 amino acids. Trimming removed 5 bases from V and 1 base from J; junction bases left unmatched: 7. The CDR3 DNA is TGCAGCGTTACGCCGGGGACAGTCCAAGAGACCCAGTACTTC. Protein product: CSVTPGTVQETQYF.

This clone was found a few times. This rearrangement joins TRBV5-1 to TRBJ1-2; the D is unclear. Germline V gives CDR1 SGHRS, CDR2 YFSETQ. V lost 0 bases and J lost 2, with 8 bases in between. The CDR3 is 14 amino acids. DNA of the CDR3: TGCGCCAGCAGCTTGGCCGACGGAAACTATGGCTACACCTTC. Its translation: CASSLADGNYGYTF.

CDR3 sequence (DNA): TGTGCCAGCAGCCGCGCCAGCGGGAGTATCTACGAGCAGTACTTC. This codes for CASSRASGSIYEQYF. The chain uses TRBV28 and TRBJ2-7; TRBD2 aligns across 8 bases. Per the germline V gene, CDR1 is MDHEN and CDR2 is SYDVKM. V dropped 6 bases and J dropped 3; count of bases not matched to a gene: 10. The CDR3 length is 15 residues.

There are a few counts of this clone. The chain's CDR3 is CASSALAGGPYEQYF. The CDR3 bases are TGTGCCAGCAGTGCACTAGCGGGAGGGCCGTACGAGCAGTACTTC. The rearrangement uses TRBV27 and TRBJ2-7; 13 nucleotides align to TRBD2. CDR3 size: 15 residues. The germline CDR1 and CDR2 sequences are MNHEY and SMNVEV (reference sequence). V was clipped by 5 bases and J by 4 bases; unmatched bases: 5.

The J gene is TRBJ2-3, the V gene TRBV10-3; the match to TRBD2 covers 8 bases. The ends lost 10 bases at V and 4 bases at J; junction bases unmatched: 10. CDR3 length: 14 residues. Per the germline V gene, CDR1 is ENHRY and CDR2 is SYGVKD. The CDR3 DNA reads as TGTGCCAGCAGGGAGCGGGAGCCCCCAGATACGCAGTATTTT. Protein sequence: CASREREPPDTQYF.

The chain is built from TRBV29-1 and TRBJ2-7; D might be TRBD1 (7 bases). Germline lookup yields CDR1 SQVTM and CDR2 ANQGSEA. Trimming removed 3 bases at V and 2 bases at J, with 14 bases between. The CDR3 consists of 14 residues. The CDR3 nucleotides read TGCAGCGTTGAGGTGACAGGGAGGACCTACGAGCAGTACTTC. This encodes CSVEVTGRTYEQYF.

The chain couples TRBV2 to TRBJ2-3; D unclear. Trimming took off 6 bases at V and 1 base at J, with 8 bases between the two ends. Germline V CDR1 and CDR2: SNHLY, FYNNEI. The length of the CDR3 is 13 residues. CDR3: CASRSAGTDTQYF. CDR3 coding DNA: TGTGCCAGCAGATCGGCCGGCACAGATACGCAGTATTTT.

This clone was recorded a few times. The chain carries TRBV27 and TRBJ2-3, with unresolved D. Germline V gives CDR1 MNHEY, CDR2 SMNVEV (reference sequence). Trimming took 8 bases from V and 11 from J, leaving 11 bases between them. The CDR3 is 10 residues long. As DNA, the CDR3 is TGTGCCAGCGGACCCCACTTGCAGTATTTT. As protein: CASGPHLQYF.

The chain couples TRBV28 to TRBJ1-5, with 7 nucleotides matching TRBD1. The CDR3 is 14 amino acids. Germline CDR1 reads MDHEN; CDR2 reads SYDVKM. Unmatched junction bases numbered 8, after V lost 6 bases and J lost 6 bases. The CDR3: CASSSQGVPQPQHF. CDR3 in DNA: TGTGCCAGCAGCTCCCAGGGGGTTCCTCAGCCCCAGCATTTT.

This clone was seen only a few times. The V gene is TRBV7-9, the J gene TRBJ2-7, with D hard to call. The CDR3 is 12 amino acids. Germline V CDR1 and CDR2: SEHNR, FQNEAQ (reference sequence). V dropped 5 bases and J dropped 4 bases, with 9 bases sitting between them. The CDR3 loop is CASSTHGYEQYF. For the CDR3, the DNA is TGTGCCAGCAGCACCCACGGATACGAGCAGTACTTC.

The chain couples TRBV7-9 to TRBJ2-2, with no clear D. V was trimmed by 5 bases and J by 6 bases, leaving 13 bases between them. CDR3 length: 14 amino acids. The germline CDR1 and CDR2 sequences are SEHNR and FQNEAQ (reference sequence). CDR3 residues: CASSTRPGPGELFF. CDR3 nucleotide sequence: TGTGCCAGCAGCACCAGACCCGGACCCGGGGAGCTGTTTTTT.

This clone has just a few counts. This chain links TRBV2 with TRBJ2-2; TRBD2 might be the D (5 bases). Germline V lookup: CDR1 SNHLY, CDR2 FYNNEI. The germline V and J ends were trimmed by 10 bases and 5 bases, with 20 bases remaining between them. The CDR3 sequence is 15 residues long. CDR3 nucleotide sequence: TGTGCCACCTCGTGGTCCCTCGGGGAAACCGGGGAGCTGTTTTTT. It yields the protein CATSWSLGETGELFF.

The CDR3 spells CASSSTSGKETQYF. CDR3 DNA: TGCGCCAGCAGCTCCACTAGCGGGAAAGAGACCCAGTACTTC. V and J are TRBV5-1 and TRBJ2-5; 10 nucleotides agree with TRBD2. The CDR3 runs to 14 residues. Unmatched junction bases numbered 2, after V lost 3 bases and J lost 3 bases. From germline, CDR1 is SGHRS and CDR2 YFSETQ.

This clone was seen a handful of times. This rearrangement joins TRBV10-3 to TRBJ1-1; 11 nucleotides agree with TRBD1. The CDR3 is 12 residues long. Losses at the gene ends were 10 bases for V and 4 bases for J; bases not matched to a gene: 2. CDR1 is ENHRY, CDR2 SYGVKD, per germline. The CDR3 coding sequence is TGTGCCACGGGGACAGGGGGCACTGAAGCTTTCTTT. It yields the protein CATGTGGTEAFF.

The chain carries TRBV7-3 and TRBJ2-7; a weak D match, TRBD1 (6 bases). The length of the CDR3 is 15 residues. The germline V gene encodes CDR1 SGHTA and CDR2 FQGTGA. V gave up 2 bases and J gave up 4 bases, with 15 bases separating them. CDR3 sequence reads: CASSLHQGTPYEQYF. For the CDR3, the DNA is TGTGCCAGCAGCTTACACCAGGGGACACCTTACGAGCAGTACTTC.

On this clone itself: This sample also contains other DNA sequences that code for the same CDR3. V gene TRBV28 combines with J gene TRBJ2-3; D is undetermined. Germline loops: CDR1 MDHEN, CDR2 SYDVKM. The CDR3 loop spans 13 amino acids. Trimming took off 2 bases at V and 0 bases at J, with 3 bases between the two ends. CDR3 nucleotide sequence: TGTGCCAGCAGTTTAAAAAGCACAGATACGCAGTATTTT. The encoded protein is CASSLKSTDTQYF. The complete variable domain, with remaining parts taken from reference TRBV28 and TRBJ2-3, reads DVKVTQSSRYLVKRTGEKVFLECVQDMDHENMFWYRQDPGLGLRLIYFSYDVKMKEKGDIPEGYSVSREKKERFSLILESASTNQTSMYLCASSLKSTDTQYFGPGTRLTVL.

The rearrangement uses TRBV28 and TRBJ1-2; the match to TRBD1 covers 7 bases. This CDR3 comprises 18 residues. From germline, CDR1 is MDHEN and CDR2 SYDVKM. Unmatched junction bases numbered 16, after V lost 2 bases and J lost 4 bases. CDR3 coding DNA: TGTGCCAGCAGTTTACCGTATATTGCCGGGACAGCAAGCTATGGCTACACCTTC. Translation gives CASSLPYIAGTASYGYTF.

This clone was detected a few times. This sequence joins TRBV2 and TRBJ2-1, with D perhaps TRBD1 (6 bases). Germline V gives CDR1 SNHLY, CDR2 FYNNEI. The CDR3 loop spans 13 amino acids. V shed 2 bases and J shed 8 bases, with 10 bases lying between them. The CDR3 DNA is TGTGCCAGCAGTGAATCCCAGGGGCATGAGCAGTTCTTC. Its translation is CASSESQGHEQFF.

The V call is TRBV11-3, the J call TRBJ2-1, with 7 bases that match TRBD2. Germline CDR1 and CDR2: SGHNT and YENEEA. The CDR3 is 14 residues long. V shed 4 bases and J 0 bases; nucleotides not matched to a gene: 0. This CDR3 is CASSWTSSYNEQFF. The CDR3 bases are TGTGCCAGCAGCTGGACTAGCTCCTACAATGAGCAGTTCTTC.

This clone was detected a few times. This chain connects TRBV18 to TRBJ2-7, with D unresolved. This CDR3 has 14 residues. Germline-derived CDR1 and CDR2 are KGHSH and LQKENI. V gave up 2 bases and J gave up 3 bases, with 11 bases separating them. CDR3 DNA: TGTGCCAGCTCACCAGATCTTTCCAGCTACGAGCAGTACTTC. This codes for CASSPDLSSYEQYF.

Written as DNA, the CDR3 is TGTGCCAGCAGTATGCAGGGTGGAGGGGGGGAGCTGTTTTTT. Translating it yields CASSMQGGGGELFF. The chain uses TRBV6-1 and TRBJ2-2, with D possibly being TRBD2 (6 bases). The CDR3 consists of 14 residues. Trimming pared 5 bases from V and 8 bases from J, leaving 15 bases between. Germline loops: CDR1 MNHNS, CDR2 SASEGT.